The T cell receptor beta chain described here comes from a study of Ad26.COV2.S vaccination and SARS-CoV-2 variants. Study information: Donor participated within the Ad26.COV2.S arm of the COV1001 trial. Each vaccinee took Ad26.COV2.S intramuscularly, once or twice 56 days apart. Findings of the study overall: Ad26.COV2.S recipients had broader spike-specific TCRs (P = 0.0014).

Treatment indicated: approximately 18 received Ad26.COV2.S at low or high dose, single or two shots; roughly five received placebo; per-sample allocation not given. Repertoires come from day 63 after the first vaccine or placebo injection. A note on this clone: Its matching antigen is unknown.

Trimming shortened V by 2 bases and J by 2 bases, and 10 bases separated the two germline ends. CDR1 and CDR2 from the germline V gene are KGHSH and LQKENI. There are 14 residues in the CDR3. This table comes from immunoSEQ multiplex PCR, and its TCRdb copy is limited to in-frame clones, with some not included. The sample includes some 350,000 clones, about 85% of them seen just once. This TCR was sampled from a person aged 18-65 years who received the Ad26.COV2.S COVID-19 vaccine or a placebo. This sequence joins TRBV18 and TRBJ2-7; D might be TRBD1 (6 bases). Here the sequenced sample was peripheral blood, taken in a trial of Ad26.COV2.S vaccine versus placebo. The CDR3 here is CASSPADRTYEQYF. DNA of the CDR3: TGTGCCAGCTCACCAGCGGACAGAACCTACGAGCAGTACTTC.